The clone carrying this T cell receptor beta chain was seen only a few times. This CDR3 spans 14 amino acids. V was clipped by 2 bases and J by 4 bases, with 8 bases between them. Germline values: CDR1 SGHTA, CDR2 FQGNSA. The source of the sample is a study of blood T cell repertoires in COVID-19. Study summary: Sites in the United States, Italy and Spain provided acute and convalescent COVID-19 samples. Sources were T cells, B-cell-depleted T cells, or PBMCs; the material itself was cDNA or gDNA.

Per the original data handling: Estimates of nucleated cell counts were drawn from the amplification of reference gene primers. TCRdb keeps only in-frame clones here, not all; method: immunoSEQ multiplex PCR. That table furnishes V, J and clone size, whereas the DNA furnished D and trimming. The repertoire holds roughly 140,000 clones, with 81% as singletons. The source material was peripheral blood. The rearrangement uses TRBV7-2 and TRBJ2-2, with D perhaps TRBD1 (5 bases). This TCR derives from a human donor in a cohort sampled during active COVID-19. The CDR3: CASSLTGFTGELFF. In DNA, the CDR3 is TGTGCCAGCAGCTTAACAGGTTTCACCGGGGAGCTGTTTTTT.